The present T cell receptor (beta chain) was sequenced within a study of CD8 T cells in Susac syndrome. CDR3 length: 15 amino acids. J was trimmed by 5 bases and V by 4 bases; bases with no gene match: 5. The V gene's germline CDR1 is MDHEN and CDR2 SYDVKM. FACS was used to enrich TEMRA cells, whereas the CD8+ and CD4+ T cells were obtained by negative isolation. Reverse transcription of roughly 0.5 to 1 ug RNA was performed with random hexamers. MiXCR, applied by TCRdb to the immunoSEQ multiplex PCR reads, yields one record per CDR3 protein. Of approximately 180,000 distinct CDR3 sequences in the sample, around 93% were seen once.

The chain combines TRBV28 with TRBJ2-2, with TRBD1 identical over 9 bases. Sequenced sample: CD4+ T cells from PBMCs. The TCR originated in a human donor with multiple sclerosis. CDR3 loop: CASSSPGQGTGELFF. As DNA, the CDR3 is TGTGCCAGCAGTTCGCCGGGACAGGGTACCGGGGAGCTGTTTTTT.